This is a list of T cell receptor beta chains from one sample in a study of cytomegalovirus exposure and HLA in healthy donors. Method: immunoSEQ multiplex PCR; TCRdb's copy keeps in-frame clones and lacks some. The sample records 130,000 to 150,000 clones, roughly 77% being singletons. Material for sequencing was PBMCs. These receptor sequences come from a man between 25 and 39 years old in good health and CMV-seronegative. The CDR3 runs from the conserved cysteine through the conserved F or W. D genes are given only for firm matches. Size tells how often a clone was seen (once, few, many) or the class of an expanded clone, and some rows leave it out.

V gene: TRBV6-6; clone size: NA; D gene: NA; J gene: TRBJ2-5; CDR3 protein: CASNPGHSYQETQYF; CDR3 DNA: TGTGCCAGCAACCCGGGACACTCATACCAAGAGACCCAGTACTTC
V gene: TRBV5-1; clone size: few; D gene: TRBD1; J gene: TRBJ1-1; CDR3 protein: CASSLTGGGNTEAFF; CDR3 DNA: TGCGCCAGCAGCTTGACAGGGGGCGGGAACACTGAAGCTTTCTTT
V gene: TRBV28; clone size: NA; D gene: NA; J gene: TRBJ2-5; CDR3 protein: CASSSQAPRQYF; CDR3 DNA: TGTGCCAGCAGTTCCCAGGCCCCCCGCCAGTACTTC
V gene: TRBV5-1; clone size: once; D gene: TRBD1; J gene: TRBJ1-1; CDR3 protein: CASSWTPTGRGTEAFF; CDR3 DNA: TGCGCCAGCAGCTGGACACCGACAGGGAGAGGCACTGAAGCTTTCTTT
V gene: TRBV19; clone size: NA; D gene: NA; J gene: TRBJ1-6; CDR3 protein: CASSIEAGNLNSPLHF; CDR3 DNA: TGTGCCAGTAGTATAGAGGCGGGAAACCTTAATTCACCCCTCCACTTT
V gene: TRBV19; clone size: NA; D gene: TRBD1; J gene: TRBJ1-2; CDR3 protein: CASRTGTGDTRRGYTF; CDR3 DNA: TGTGCCAGTCGCACCGGGACAGGGGACACACGGCGTGGCTACACCTTC
V gene: TRBV28; clone size: NA; D gene: TRBD1; J gene: TRBJ1-5; CDR3 protein: CASKTPGQIDQPQHF; CDR3 DNA: TGTGCCAGCAAGACACCGGGACAGATAGATCAGCCCCAGCATTTT
V gene: TRBV7-2; clone size: NA; D gene: NA; J gene: TRBJ1-4; CDR3 protein: CASSSDRRNEKLFF; CDR3 DNA: TGTGCCAGCAGCTCAGACAGACGTAATGAAAAACTGTTTTTT
V gene: TRBV4-1; clone size: NA; D gene: TRBD2; J gene: TRBJ2-3; CDR3 protein: CASSQGRRGVGTDTQYF; CDR3 DNA: TGCGCCAGCAGCCAAGGGAGGCGGGGGGTTGGCACAGATACGCAGTATTTT
V gene: TRBV10-1; clone size: NA; D gene: TRBD1; J gene: TRBJ2-3; CDR3 protein: CASSSGTGWEDTQYF; CDR3 DNA: TGCGCCAGCAGCTCCGGGACAGGGTGGGAAGATACGCAGTATTTT
V gene: TRBV27; clone size: NA; D gene: TRBD2; J gene: TRBJ2-5; CDR3 protein: CASSSVVGGAWETQYF; CDR3 DNA: TGTGCCAGCAGTTCCGTGGTCGGGGGGGCCTGGGAGACCCAGTACTTC
V gene: TRBV10-2; clone size: NA; D gene: TRBD2; J gene: TRBJ2-1; CDR3 protein: CASSESRERGGNEQFF; CDR3 DNA: TGCGCCAGCAGTGAGTCGCGGGAGAGGGGCGGCAATGAGCAGTTCTTC